The clone carrying this T cell receptor beta chain was seen ten or more times. Its matching antigen is unknown. These data are taken from a study of identical twins. Study-level points and caveats: Insertion counts were lower in abundant cord blood beta clonotypes, a trend that memory repertoires did not show.

Trimming removed 4 bases at V and 5 bases at J, with 14 bases between. CDR3 length: 14 amino acids. Germline loops: CDR1 SGHTA, CDR2 FQGNSA. TCRdb called the 5' RACE reads again in MiXCR, with one record for every CDR3 protein. Here the sample spans 400,000 to 500,000 distinct CDR3 sequences, approximately 17% being singletons. Sequenced input: naive T cells sorted from blood. This clonotype was obtained from a man aged 45-60 years in good health. The V gene is TRBV7-2, the J gene TRBJ2-5; D is possibly TRBD1 or TRBD2 (5 bases each). CDR3 coding DNA: TGTGCCAGCAGCTCCTCTTTATGGGGGGAGACCCAGTACTTC. Residues: CASSSSLWGETQYF.